The T cell receptor (beta chain) described here comes from a study of monozygotic twins with cystic fibrosis. The CDR3 contains 15 residues. V was clipped by 6 bases and J by 1 base; unmatched bases: 10. Looked up from germline, CDR1 is SGHKS and CDR2 is YYEKEE (reference sequence). The table lists this clone with a count of one. Its antigen remains unknown. TCRdb keeps only in-frame clones here, not all; method: immunoSEQ multiplex PCR. The sample has roughly 23,000 clones; about 86% are singletons. Study-level findings and limits: Monozygotic CF twins shared more identical nucleotide clonotypes than unrelated patients. V usage most resembled the co-twin in 13 of 16 pairs.

This clonotype originated in a woman in her 30s with cystic fibrosis. This chain uses TRBV5-5 with TRBJ2-7, with TRBD2 matching 7 bases. Sequencing was performed on blood. The CDR3 region has the DNA TGTGCCAGCACCCGGCTTGAGGGACTATCCTACGAGCAGTACTTC. Translating it yields CASTRLEGLSYEQYF.